Listed below are T cell receptor beta chains from one sample, sequenced in a study of T cell responses to AZD1222 COVID-19 vaccine. Profiled with immunoSEQ multiplex PCR; TCRdb holds only in-frame clones, not every one. The table lists around 140,000 clones, 92% of them singletons. The sequencing used peripheral blood, collected on day 0 of AZD1222 vaccination. Receptors were obtained from an adult in good health. CDR3s include the opening cysteine and the closing phenylalanine or tryptophan. The D gene is left open where the match is weak. A clone size is listed for some rows: how often the clone was seen (once, few, many), or a class if it is expanded.

CDR3: CASSEDRGLDEQFF; DNA: TGTGCCAGCAGTGAGGACAGGGGGCTGGATGAGCAGTTCTTC; size: NA; J: TRBJ2-1; D: TRBD1; V: TRBV6-1
CDR3: CASSLVRVMYAGELFF; DNA: TGCGCCAGCAGCTTGGTTAGAGTGATGTATGCCGGGGAGCTGTTTTTT; size: NA; J: TRBJ2-2; D: NA; V: TRBV5-1
CDR3: CASSSPGRPGTGELFF; DNA: TGTGCCAGCAGCTCCCCGGGGCGACCGGGCACCGGGGAGCTGTTTTTT; size: NA; J: TRBJ2-2; D: NA; V: TRBV5-4
CDR3: CASSQEPSSYNEQFF; DNA: TGTGCCAGCAGCCAAGAACCGAGCTCCTACAATGAGCAGTTCTTC; size: NA; J: TRBJ2-1; D: NA; V: TRBV4-2
CDR3: CATSRRGTGRETQYF; DNA: TGTGCCACCAGCAGACGCGGGACAGGGAGGGAGACCCAGTACTTC; size: once; J: TRBJ2-5; D: TRBD1; V: TRBV15
CDR3: CASGLGTGGGYGYTF; DNA: TGTGCTAGTGGTTTGGGCACAGGGGGCGGCTATGGCTACACCTTC; size: NA; J: TRBJ1-2; D: TRBD1; V: TRBV12-5
CDR3: CASRDRGIYGYTF; DNA: TGTGCCAGTAGGGACAGGGGCATCTATGGCTACACCTTC; size: NA; J: TRBJ1-2; D: TRBD1; V: TRBV19
CDR3: CASRSTSPSSYNEQFF; DNA: TGTGCCAGCAGGTCGACTAGCCCAAGCTCCTACAATGAGCAGTTCTTC; size: NA; J: TRBJ2-1; D: TRBD2; V: TRBV28
CDR3: CASSSRIAATYEQYF; DNA: TGTGCCAGCAGCTCCCGGATAGCGGCCACCTACGAGCAGTACTTC; size: NA; J: TRBJ2-7; D: NA; V: TRBV7-2
CDR3: CASSYSKAGGRTSPLHF; DNA: TGTGCCAGCAGTTACTCGAAGGCAGGGGGCCGTACTTCACCCCTCCACTTT; size: NA; J: TRBJ1-6; D: TRBD1; V: TRBV6-2/TRBV6-3
CDR3: CASRKKNRIGSYEQYF; DNA: TGTGCCAGCAGGAAGAAGAATCGGATCGGCTCCTACGAGCAGTACTTC; size: NA; J: TRBJ2-7; D: NA; V: TRBV28
CDR3: CASSVIQGSTEAFF; DNA: TGTGCCAGCAGCGTGATACAGGGGAGCACTGAAGCTTTCTTT; size: NA; J: TRBJ1-1; D: TRBD1; V: TRBV9
CDR3: CSVELSRWGGGNTIYF; DNA: TGCAGCGTTGAATTATCAAGGTGGGGCGGCGGTAACACCATATATTTT; size: NA; J: TRBJ1-3; D: NA; V: TRBV29-1
CDR3: CATSDLHGAGGDEQFF; DNA: TGTGCCACCAGTGATTTGCACGGGGCGGGAGGAGATGAGCAGTTCTTC; size: NA; J: TRBJ2-1; D: TRBD2; V: TRBV24-1
CDR3: CASSLRQASTDTQYF; DNA: TGCGCCAGCAGCCTCAGACAGGCCAGCACAGATACGCAGTATTTT; size: NA; J: TRBJ2-3; D: NA; V: TRBV5-1
CDR3: CASTSTETYNEQFF; DNA: TGTGCCAGTACCTCAACAGAAACGTACAATGAGCAGTTCTTC; size: NA; J: TRBJ2-1; D: NA; V: TRBV19
CDR3: CASTKGPDRGYQPQHF; DNA: TGTGCCAGTACCAAGGGGCCGGACAGGGGGTATCAGCCCCAGCATTTT; size: NA; J: TRBJ1-5; D: TRBD1; V: TRBV19
CDR3: CAIASTSQTYEQYF; DNA: TGTGCCATTGCCTCCACTAGCCAAACCTACGAGCAGTACTTC; size: once; J: TRBJ2-7; D: NA; V: TRBV10-3
CDR3: CASGQYSQGLEVTEAFF; DNA: TGCGCCAGCGGCCAGTATTCCCAGGGTCTGGAGGTGACTGAAGCTTTCTTT; size: NA; J: TRBJ1-1; D: NA; V: TRBV5-1
CDR3: CASRGDSSNQPQHF; DNA: TGTGCCAGCAGGGGGGACAGTAGCAATCAGCCCCAGCATTTT; size: NA; J: TRBJ1-5; D: TRBD1; V: TRBV2
CDR3: CASSRVGDRGTGELFF; DNA: TGTGCCAGCAGCCGAGTGGGGGACAGAGGCACCGGGGAGCTGTTTTTT; size: NA; J: TRBJ2-2; D: TRBD1; V: TRBV5-4
CDR3: CASSAGTSGYNEQFF; DNA: TGTGCCAGCAGCGCCGGGACTAGCGGATACAATGAGCAGTTCTTC; size: NA; J: TRBJ2-1; D: TRBD2; V: TRBV27
CDR3: CASSRSGRMGQPQHF; DNA: TGTGCCAGCAGCAGATCGGGACGTATGGGTCAGCCCCAGCATTTT; size: NA; J: TRBJ1-5; D: NA; V: TRBV21-1
CDR3: CAGSPGLPSPDTQYF; DNA: TGTGCCGGCTCCCCGGGACTCCCAAGTCCGGATACGCAGTATTTT; size: NA; J: TRBJ2-3; D: NA; V: TRBV28
CDR3: CATSKMTASYGYTF; DNA: TGTGCCACCAGTAAGATGACAGCAAGCTATGGCTACACCTTC; size: NA; J: TRBJ1-2; D: NA; V: TRBV15
CDR3: CASSYQSGSYEQYF; DNA: TGTGCCAGCAGTTACCAGTCGGGCAGCTACGAGCAGTACTTC; size: NA; J: TRBJ2-7; D: NA; V: TRBV27
CDR3: CASSLNFGYSYNEQFF; DNA: TGTGCCAGCAGCCTAAATTTTGGATATTCCTACAATGAGCAGTTCTTC; size: NA; J: TRBJ2-1; D: NA; V: TRBV11-2
CDR3: CASSYRRSLYNEQFF; DNA: TGTGCCAGCAGCTACCGGAGATCGCTCTACAATGAGCAGTTCTTC; size: NA; J: TRBJ2-1; D: NA; V: TRBV7-2
CDR3: CASSSRGSNQPQHF; DNA: TGTGCCAGCAGTTCGAGGGGTAGCAATCAGCCCCAGCATTTT; size: NA; J: TRBJ1-5; D: NA; V: TRBV3-1/TRBV3-2
CDR3: CASPLLPRGDTEAFF; DNA: TGTGCAAGTCCCCTTCTCCCGAGGGGGGACACTGAAGCTTTCTTT; size: NA; J: TRBJ1-1; D: NA; V: TRBV12-2
CDR3: CASSEGTTNTGELFF; DNA: TGTGCCAGCAGTGAAGGGACAACGAACACCGGGGAGCTGTTTTTT; size: NA; J: TRBJ2-2; D: NA; V: TRBV6-4
CDR3: CASSSDSGTEAFF; DNA: TGTGCCAGCAGCTCCGACTCGGGGACTGAAGCTTTCTTT; size: NA; J: TRBJ1-1; D: NA; V: TRBV7-3